Below are 26 T cell receptor beta chains sequenced from a single sample in a study of identifying expanded T cells in peripheral blood. Sequencing used immunoSEQ multiplex PCR; TCRdb keeps in-frame clones, though not all of them. Altogether 85,000 to 100,000 clones are present, around 88% being singletons, with the ten largest covering under 4.5%. The specimen was blood. The source is a person aged 18 to 69 in good health.

The CDR3 DNA is TGTGCCAGTAGTATAGGCCCCCTATGGAGCGGGGACGCTGACAAAAACATTCAGTACTTC. Its protein product is CASSIGPLWSGDADKNIQYF. The chain carries TRBV19 and TRBJ2-4, with TRBD2 identical over 7 bases. Per germline, CDR1 LNHDA and CDR2 SQIVND (reference sequence). This CDR3 is built from 20 residues. The ends lost 1 base at V and 3 bases at J; junction bases unmatched: 18.

V gene TRBV2 combines with J gene TRBJ1-1, with a tentative D call TRBD1 (5 bases). Trimming removed 5 bases from V and 11 bases from J, with 15 bases in between. The V gene's germline CDR1 is SNHLY and CDR2 FYNNEI. This CDR3 contains 12 residues. In nucleotides, the CDR3 is TGTGCCAGCAGTACGGGACCGTCCGGGGCTTTCTTT. It codes for CASSTGPSGAFF.

The genes are TRBV19 and TRBJ2-5; possible D gene TRBD1, 5 bases. The CDR3 extends over 13 amino acids. CDR1 and CDR2 (germline): LNHDA, SQIVND (reference sequence). The germline V and J ends were trimmed by 3 bases and 5 bases, with 10 bases remaining between them. CDR3 sequence (DNA): TGTGCCAGTAGTATCAGGGTTGTGGAGACCCAGTACTTC. Its translation: CASSIRVVETQYF. Variable domain in full (rest from reference TRBV19 and TRBJ2-5): DGGITQSPKYLFRKEGQNVTLSCEQNLNHDAMYWYRQDPGQGLRLIYYSQIVNDFQKGDIAEGYSVSREKKESFPLTVTSAQKNPTAFYLCASSIRVVETQYFGPGTRLLVL.

The V gene is TRBV30, the J gene TRBJ1-2; maybe TRBD1 (5 bases). The CDR3 is 14 residues long. Germline loops: CDR1 GTSNPN, CDR2 SVGIG (reference sequence). The V end lost 8 bases, the J end lost 2 bases, and 18 bases lay between the germline ends. The CDR3 here is CAVGRAKGNYGYTF. The CDR3 DNA is TGTGCCGTTGGCAGGGCTAAAGGAAACTATGGCTACACCTTC.

The V gene is TRBV5-6, the J gene TRBJ1-1; no clear D gene. Trimming cost V 3 bases and J 0 bases, with 15 bases left between them. The CDR3 contains 16 residues. Germline assignment: CDR1 SGHDT and CDR2 YYEEEE. The CDR3: CASSWWTERMNTEAFF. Here the CDR3 DNA reads TGTGCCAGCAGCTGGTGGACGGAAAGAATGAACACTGAAGCTTTCTTT.

This chain links TRBV6-5 with TRBJ1-2, with D uncertain. The CDR3 is made up of 15 amino acids. V was clipped by 0 bases and J by 0 bases, with 8 bases between them. Germline CDR1 reads MNHEY; CDR2 reads SVGAGI. The CDR3 coding sequence is TGTGCCAGCAGTTACTCGAGGGCGGCTAACTATGGCTACACCTTC. Encoded protein: CASSYSRAANYGYTF.

The chain uses TRBV9 and TRBJ1-1; D unclear. The ends were cut back, 0 bases at V and 2 bases at J, with 8 bases in the middle. The CDR3 spans 14 residues. Germline CDR1 SGDLS, CDR2 YYNGEE. The DNA for the CDR3 is TGTGCCAGCAGCGTAGGGACGGCTAACACTGAAGCTTTCTTT. This gives the protein CASSVGTANTEAFF.

The V and J genes are TRBV27 and TRBJ2-2; unclear D gene. The CDR3 length is 13 residues. V shed 6 bases and J shed 6 bases, with 11 bases lying between them. Looked up from germline, CDR1 is MNHEY and CDR2 is SMNVEV (reference sequence). The CDR3 spells CASSPPVPGELFF. The CDR3 DNA reads as TGTGCCAGCAGCCCGCCAGTTCCCGGGGAGCTGTTTTTT.

The V call is TRBV2, the J call TRBJ1-4; TRBD1 aligns across 10 bases. Germline V gene lookup returns CDR1 SNHLY and CDR2 FYNNEI. Unmatched junction bases numbered 3, after V lost 2 bases and J lost 6 bases. The CDR3 is 15 amino acids. The CDR3 DNA sequence: TGTGCCAGCAGTGAAAGGACAGGGGGGGATGAAAAACTGTTTTTT. Its translation is CASSERTGGDEKLFF.

The chain couples TRBV5-4 to TRBJ1-1, with unresolved D. V lost 4 bases to trimming and J lost 2 bases, with 12 bases between them. Looked up from germline, CDR1 is SGHNT and CDR2 is YYREEE (reference sequence). The CDR3 extends over 14 amino acids. This CDR3 is CASSQGGFNTEAFF. CDR3 nucleotides: TGTGCCAGCAGCCAAGGAGGGTTTAACACTGAAGCTTTCTTT.

Note on this clone: One end of the junction does not line up with germline, which may come from a read error. V and J are TRBV10-3 and TRBJ1-2, with a weak D call TRBD1 (6 bases). The CDR3 loop spans 14 amino acids. Germline lookup yields CDR1 ENHRY and CDR2 SYGVKD. This chain's CDR3 is CAIRGDTANYSYTF. CDR3 DNA sequence: TGTGCCATCAGGGGGGACACGGCCAACTATAGCTACACCTTC.

The CDR3 loop is CASSLTETTDTQYF. In nucleotides, the CDR3 is TGTGCCAGCAGCTTAACAGAAACCACAGATACGCAGTATTTT. The gene calls are TRBV5-5 and TRBJ2-3, with no clear D. The CDR3 has 14 residues. Germline CDR1 reads SGHKS; CDR2 reads YYEKEE (reference sequence). Trimming cost V 2 bases and J 2 bases, with 9 bases left between them.

This clone was found a few times. The rearrangement joins TRBV7-2 to TRBJ2-6, with 11 bases that match TRBD1. The CDR3 is 18 residues long. The V gene's germline CDR1 is SGHTA and CDR2 FQGNSA. Germline trimming cut 4 bases from V and 0 bases from J; bases unmatched to any gene: 5. CDR3 sequence (DNA): TGTGCCAGCAGCTCGGGGACAGGGGGGAACTCTGGGGCCAACGTCCTGACTTTC. Amino acid sequence: CASSSGTGGNSGANVLTF.

The CDR3 DNA reads TGTGCCAGTACACAGGGGAATCCTTCTGGGGCCAACGTCCTGACTTTC. Translating gives CASTQGNPSGANVLTF. The gene calls are TRBV19 and TRBJ2-6; 7 bases agree with TRBD1. V gave up 7 bases and J gave up 1 base; unmatched junction bases: 7. CDR1 and CDR2 from the germline V gene are LNHDA and SQIVND (reference sequence). The CDR3 is 16 residues long. Drawing the rest from reference TRBV19 and TRBJ2-6, the complete variable domain is DGGITQSPKYLFRKEGQNVTLSCEQNLNHDAMYWYRQDPGQGLRLIYYSQIVNDFQKGDIAEGYSVSREKKESFPLTVTSAQKNPTAFYLCASTQGNPSGANVLTFGAGSRLTVL.

In its sample, this clone was seen once. The rearrangement links TRBV5-4 to TRBJ2-7; 12 nucleotides agree with TRBD1. V trimming: 4 bases; J trimming: 4 bases; junction bases outside the gene matches: 9. CDR1 SGHNT and CDR2 YYREEE come from the germline V gene (reference sequence). This CDR3 is 16 amino acids long. For the CDR3, the DNA is TGTGCCAGCAGCCAAAGCCTGGGACAGGGGGCTTACGAGCAGTACTTC. Protein sequence: CASSQSLGQGAYEQYF. Variable domain in full (rest from reference TRBV5-4 and TRBJ2-7): ETGVTQSPTHLIKTRGQQVTLRCSSQSGHNTVSWYQQALGQGPQFIFQYYREEENGRGNFPPRFSGLQFPNYSSELNVNALELDDSALYLCASSQSLGQGAYEQYFGPGTRLTVT.

The rearrangement uses TRBV4-1 and TRBJ2-2; TRBD1 agrees at 12 bases. V was clipped by 6 bases and J by 6 bases; unmatched bases: 5. The CDR3 sequence is 15 residues long. Germline V gene sequence: CDR1 MGHRA, CDR2 YSYEKL. The CDR3 DNA follows: TGCGCCAGCAGTCCGGGACAGGGGGCCGCCGGGGAGCTGTTTTTT. Translating it yields CASSPGQGAAGELFF.

This chain links TRBV6-5 with TRBJ2-3; D perhaps matches TRBD2 (6 bases). Trimming left V 4 bases short and J 4 bases short, with 12 bases between. Germline-derived CDR1 and CDR2 are MNHEY and SVGAGI. The CDR3 spans 14 residues. Written as DNA, the CDR3 is TGTGCCAGCAGTTCCCCCGGGAGCGCAGATACGCAGTATTTT. Residues: CASSSPGSADTQYF.

The rearrangement joins TRBV9 to TRBJ2-1; TRBD2 aligns across 9 bases. The J segment lost 2 bases and the V segment lost 2 bases, leaving 5 bases of the junction unmatched. Per germline, CDR1 SGDLS and CDR2 YYNGEE. This CDR3 has 16 amino acids. The CDR3 is CASSVLAGTTYNEQFF. Here the CDR3 DNA reads TGTGCCAGCAGCGTTCTAGCGGGGACAACCTACAATGAGCAGTTCTTC. Combining the CDR3 with reference TRBV9 and TRBJ2-1 gives the whole variable domain DSGVTQTPKHLITATGQRVTLRCSPRSGDLSVYWYQQSLDQGLQFLIQYYNGEERAKGNILERFSAQQFPDLHSELNLSSLELGDSALYFCASSVLAGTTYNEQFFGPGTRLTVL.

V gene TRBV4-2 combines with J gene TRBJ2-1; D might be TRBD2 (6 bases). The germline V and J ends were trimmed by 1 base and 0 bases, with 7 bases remaining between them. The CDR3 contains 15 residues. CDR1 LGHNA and CDR2 YNFKEQ come from the germline V gene. The CDR3 loop is CASSQVGSSYNEQFF. The CDR3 coding sequence is TGTGCCAGCAGCCAAGTCGGGAGCTCCTACAATGAGCAGTTCTTC.

As DNA, the CDR3 is TGTGCCTGGAGGAAGAGGGGGCTCTATGGCTACACCTTC. It specifies CAWRKRGLYGYTF. The V gene is TRBV30, the J gene TRBJ1-2, with 7 bases that match TRBD1. This CDR3 has 13 amino acids. Trimming took 3 bases from V and 4 from J; bases not matched to a gene: 5. Germline CDR1 and CDR2: GTSNPN and SVGIG (reference sequence).

The DNA for the CDR3 is TGTGCCAGCAGTGGGTCTAGCGGGGGGTACAATGAGCAGTTCTTC. Amino acids: CASSGSSGGYNEQFF. V is TRBV6-4 and J is TRBJ2-1, with TRBD2 matching over 11 bases. Germline trimming cut 4 bases from V and 4 bases from J; bases unmatched to any gene: 3. This CDR3 has 15 residues. CDR1 is MRHNA and CDR2 is SNTAGT in the germline V gene.

V usage is TRBV5-4 and J usage is TRBJ1-1, with 7 nucleotides matching TRBD1. V was clipped by 2 bases and J by 4 bases; unmatched bases: 2. The CDR3 runs 13 residues. The V gene's germline CDR1 is SGHNT and CDR2 YYREEE (reference sequence). Here the CDR3 reads CASSLHRGTEAFF. The CDR3 nucleotides are TGTGCCAGCAGCTTACACAGGGGCACTGAAGCTTTCTTT. The complete variable domain, with remaining parts taken from reference TRBV5-4 and TRBJ1-1, reads ETGVTQSPTHLIKTRGQQVTLRCSSQSGHNTVSWYQQALGQGPQFIFQYYREEENGRGNFPPRFSGLQFPNYSSELNVNALELDDSALYLCASSLHRGTEAFFGQGTRLTVV.

This clone appeared a single time. This chain connects TRBV6-5 to TRBJ1-1; D gene uncertain. The CDR3 is 15 residues long. The V end lost 4 bases, the J end lost 6 bases, and 18 bases lay between the germline ends. Germline V gene sequence: CDR1 MNHEY, CDR2 SVGAGI. CDR3 nucleotides: TGTGCCAGCAGTTTTCCCGGGGTATCCCCTCCTGAAGCTTTCTTT. It specifies CASSFPGVSPPEAFF.

The sample holds one count of this clone. The CDR3 here is CASSRNRDNTEAFF. The CDR3 DNA follows: TGTGCCAGCAGCCGAAACAGGGATAACACTGAAGCTTTCTTT. This chain links TRBV28 with TRBJ1-1; perhaps TRBD1 as D (6 bases). The germline V gene has CDR1 MDHEN and CDR2 SYDVKM. The CDR3 has 14 residues. The V gene lost 6 bases and the J gene lost 2 bases, with 13 bases spanning the gap.

The genes are TRBV28 and TRBJ1-1; 10 positions match TRBD1. The CDR3 totals 13 residues. J lost 10 bases, V lost 6 bases, and 8 bases had no gene match. Germline CDR1 and CDR2: MDHEN and SYDVKM. The CDR3 DNA reads TGTGCCAGCAGGAAACCGGGACAGGGGTTAGCTTTCTTT. It translates to CASRKPGQGLAFF.

The V and J genes are TRBV7-3 and TRBJ2-2; D not resolved. This CDR3 is built from 14 residues. The V gene's germline CDR1 is SGHTA and CDR2 FQGTGA. Between the trimmed V and J ends, which lost 4 bases and 6 bases, there was a span of 12 bases. The chain's CDR3 is CASSSIEPSGELFF. In DNA form, the CDR3 reads TGTGCCAGCAGCTCCATCGAGCCATCCGGGGAGCTGTTTTTT.